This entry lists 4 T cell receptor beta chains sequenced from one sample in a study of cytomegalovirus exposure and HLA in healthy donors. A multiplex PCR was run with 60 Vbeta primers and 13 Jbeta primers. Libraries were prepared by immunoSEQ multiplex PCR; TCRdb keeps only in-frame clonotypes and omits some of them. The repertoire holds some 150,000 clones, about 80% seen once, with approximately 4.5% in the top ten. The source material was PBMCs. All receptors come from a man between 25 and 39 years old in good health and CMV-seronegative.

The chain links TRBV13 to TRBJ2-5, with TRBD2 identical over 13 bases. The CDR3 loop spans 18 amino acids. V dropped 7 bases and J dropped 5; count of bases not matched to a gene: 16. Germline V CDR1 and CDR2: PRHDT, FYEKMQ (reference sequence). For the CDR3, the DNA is TGTGCCAGCACCGTACAAGGACTAGCGGGGGTAGTCAGGGAGACCCAGTACTTC. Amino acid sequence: CASTVQGLAGVVRETQYF. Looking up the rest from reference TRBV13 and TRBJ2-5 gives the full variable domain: AAGVIQSPRHLIKEKRETATLKCYPIPRHDTVYWYQQGPGQDPQFLISFYEKMQSDKGSIPDRFSAQQFSDYHSELNMSSLELGDSALYFCASTVQGLAGVVRETQYFGPGTRLLVL.

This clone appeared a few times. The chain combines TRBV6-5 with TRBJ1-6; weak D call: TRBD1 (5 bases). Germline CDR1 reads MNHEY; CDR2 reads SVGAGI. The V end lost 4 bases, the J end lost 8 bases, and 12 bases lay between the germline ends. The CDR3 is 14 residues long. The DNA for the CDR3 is TGTGCCAGCAGTTCCGGGGGACCCGATTCACCCCTCCACTTT. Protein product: CASSSGGPDSPLHF.

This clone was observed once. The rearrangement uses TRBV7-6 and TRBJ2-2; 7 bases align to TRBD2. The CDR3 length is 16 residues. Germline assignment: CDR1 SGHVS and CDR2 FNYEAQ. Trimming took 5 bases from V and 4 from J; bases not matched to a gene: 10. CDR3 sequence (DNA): TGTGCCAGCAGCGGAATCGCCGGGAGGCGCACCGGGGAGCTGTTTTTT. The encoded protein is CASSGIAGRRTGELFF.

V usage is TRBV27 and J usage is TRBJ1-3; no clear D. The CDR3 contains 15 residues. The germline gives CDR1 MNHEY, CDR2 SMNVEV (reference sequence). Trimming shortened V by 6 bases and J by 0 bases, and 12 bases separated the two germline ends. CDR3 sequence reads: CASSSGSTSGNTIYF. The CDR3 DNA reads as TGTGCCAGCAGCAGCGGTTCTACCTCTGGAAACACCATATATTTT.